Each of the 23 T cell receptor beta chains below was sequenced from the same sample in a study of T cells in Graves' hyperthyroidism and ophthalmopathy (dated by TCRdb to the late 2010s). The library was made by multiplex PCR. TCRdb lists the instrument as Illumina HiSeq 2000. Amplification of TCR beta CDR3 regions was carried out from RNA transcripts. The TCR CDR3 was subjected to a first round of RT-PCR using the HTBI primer set and the Qiagen OneStep RT-PCR kit. The public reads were run again by TCRdb, first through fastp at Q25 and then through MiXCR, and only productive beta chains were kept. Under each unique CDR3 protein, matching rows form one entry showing the most common genes and DNA. The sample contains approximately 610,000 distinct CDR3 sequences, over 12% of them found a single time. The ten biggest clones cover about 4% of the sample. What was sequenced was blood. The receptors originated from a woman aged 40 to 50 with Graves' ophthalmopathy.

There are many counts of this clonotype. The rearrangement links TRBV6-1 to TRBJ2-7; D perhaps matches TRBD2 (6 bases). From germline, CDR1 is MNHNS and CDR2 SASEGT. V lost 4 bases and J lost 2, with 9 bases in between. The CDR3 is 13 amino acids. This chain's CDR3 is CASSVAAAYEQYF. The CDR3 DNA follows: TGTGCCAGCAGTGTAGCGGCAGCCTACGAGCAGTACTTC.

Many counts were recorded for this clonotype. The chain recombines TRBV7-2 with TRBJ2-5; possible D gene TRBD2, 6 bases. The CDR3 extends over 17 amino acids. V was trimmed by 3 bases and J by 4 bases, leaving 21 bases between them. Germline lookup yields CDR1 SGHTA and CDR2 FQGNSA. CDR3 in amino acids: CASSFNSRISGRETQYF. The CDR3 DNA is TGTGCCAGCAGCTTCAATAGCCGTATTAGCGGACGAGAGACCCAGTACTTC.

This clonotype was picked up many times. V usage is TRBV12-3 or TRBV12-4 and J usage is TRBJ1-1; no clear D. V was trimmed by 7 bases and J by 10 bases, leaving 19 bases between them. The CDR3 length is 13 residues. As DNA, the CDR3 is TGTGCCAGCACCACGACACGGGGAGGCAGAGCTTTCTTT. It translates to CASTTTRGGRAFF.

This clonotype was seen a handful of times. The rearrangement links TRBV10-3 to TRBJ2-5; D may be TRBD1 or TRBD2 (5 bases each). The V gene's germline CDR1 is ENHRY and CDR2 SYGVKD. The CDR3 spans 15 residues. V shed 3 bases and J shed 2 bases, with 13 bases lying between them. This CDR3 reads CAISERGQRQETQYF. The CDR3 bases are TGTGCCATCAGTGAAAGGGGTCAGCGGCAAGAGACCCAGTACTTC.

In this sample, this clonotype turned up many times. Here the CDR3 reads CASSSRRANYGYTF. Here the CDR3 DNA reads TGTGCCAGCAGCTCCCGCAGGGCGAACTATGGCTACACCTTC. This sequence joins TRBV7-2 and TRBJ1-2, with D possibly TRBD1 on 5 matching bases. Germline V gene sequence: CDR1 SGHTA, CDR2 FQGNSA. The CDR3 totals 14 residues. V was clipped by 4 bases and J by 2 bases, with 11 bases between them.

This clonotype was found many times. This sequence joins TRBV29-1 and TRBJ2-7; 9 bases are a match to TRBD2. Germline CDR1 SQVTM, CDR2 ANQGSEA. This CDR3 has 12 residues. Unmatched junction bases numbered 9, after V lost 5 bases and J lost 10 bases. CDR3 region: CSVSGLAGEQYF. CDR3 DNA sequence: TGCAGCGTTTCGGGGTTAGCGGGAGAACAGTACTTC.

This clonotype came up many times. The chain recombines TRBV6-1 with TRBJ1-5; 7 nucleotides match TRBD1. The germline CDR1 and CDR2 sequences are MNHNS and SASEGT. There are 14 residues in the CDR3. Trimming removed 3 bases from V and 3 bases from J; junction bases left unmatched: 2. The CDR3 sequence is CASSDRGANQPQHF. CDR3 in DNA: TGTGCCAGCAGTGACAGGGGGGCCAATCAGCCCCAGCATTTT.

In its sample, this clonotype was seen many times. The chain employs TRBV28 and TRBJ2-7, with D possibly matching TRBD1 (5 bases). V lost 8 bases and J lost 3, with 14 bases in between. This CDR3 region has 13 residues. CDR1 is MDHEN and CDR2 is SYDVKM in the germline V gene. CDR3 nucleotides: TGTGCCAGCTACAAACCAGGGAACTACGAGCAGTACTTC. It specifies CASYKPGNYEQYF.

The CDR3 coding sequence is TGTGCCAGCAGTCAACCGGCTGGGGGGGCCAACGTCCTGACTTTC. Translation: CASSQPAGGANVLTF. V is TRBV12-3 or TRBV12-4 and J is TRBJ2-6; D is uncertain. V was cut by 5 bases and J by 4 bases, with 12 bases left in between. CDR3 size: 15 residues.

This clonotype was observed at least ten times. This sequence joins TRBV20-1 and TRBJ1-2; no clear D gene. The length of the CDR3 is 12 residues. Germline CDR1 DFQATT, CDR2 SNEGSKA (reference sequence). The V gene lost 6 bases and the J gene lost 8 bases, with 16 bases spanning the gap. The CDR3 coding sequence is TGCAGTGCAGCCGCTCCTGAGGAAGGCTACACCTTC. Translation gives CSAAAPEEGYTF.

As regards this clonotype: The germline gene is not matched at one end of the junction; a read error may be the cause. The CDR3 region is CSAHSYEQCF. As DNA, the CDR3 is TGCAGTGCACACAGCTACGAGCAGTGCTTC. The V gene is TRBV20-1, the J gene TRBJ2-7; D ambiguous. CDR1 is DFQATT, CDR2 SNEGSKA, per germline (reference sequence). The CDR3 length is 10 residues.

In its sample, this clonotype was seen many times. The chain combines TRBV27 with TRBJ2-7; 9 bases fit TRBD2. CDR1 is MNHEY, CDR2 SMNVEV, per germline (reference sequence). This CDR3 spans 17 amino acids. Trimming at V came to 0 bases and at J to 4 bases, leaving 10 bases not matched to a gene. CDR3 region: CASSLSMSSGTLYEQYF. The CDR3 nucleotides read TGTGCCAGCAGTTTATCGATGTCTAGCGGGACTTTATACGAGCAGTACTTC.

The V gene is TRBV6-1, the J gene TRBJ2-7; TRBD2 matches at 8 bases. Trimming cost V 8 bases and J 4 bases; bases outside gene matches: 10. Germline V gene sequence: CDR1 MNHNS, CDR2 SASEGT. The CDR3 sequence is 14 residues long. CDR3 bases: TGTGCCAGCGGAGATGCGGGAGGCGCTTACGAGCAGTACTTC. The encoded protein is CASGDAGGAYEQYF.

This clonotype was counted only a few times. The genes are TRBV20-1 and TRBJ2-3; D gene ambiguous. The V end lost 7 bases, the J end lost 4 bases, and 9 bases lay between the germline ends. The length of the CDR3 is 11 residues. Germline CDR1 reads DFQATT; CDR2 reads SNEGSKA (reference sequence). CDR3 sequence (DNA): TGCAGTGGGCAGTGGGCAGATACGCAGTATTTT. It translates to CSGQWADTQYF.

The genes are TRBV12-3 or TRBV12-4 and TRBJ1-6; 11 bases agree with TRBD1. The CDR3 spans 17 residues. After removal of 6 bases from V and 9 bases from J, the junction contained 13 bases not matched to a gene. The CDR3 coding sequence is TGTGCCAGCAGGGACAGGCCGGGACAGGGGGAAGGTTCACCCCTCCACTTT. It codes for CASRDRPGQGEGSPLHF.

This chain joins TRBV3-1 and TRBJ2-5; D tentatively reads TRBD1 or TRBD2 (6 bases each). CDR1 is LGHDT, CDR2 YNNKEL, per germline (reference sequence). The CDR3 contains 16 residues. The V end lost 4 bases, the J end lost 5 bases, and 20 bases lay between the germline ends. CDR3 nucleotides: TGTGCCAGCAGCCCCCGAGGGGGGACTGGTGAGGAGACCCAGTACTTC. Amino acids: CASSPRGGTGEETQYF.

The chain is built from TRBV6-5 and TRBJ2-2, with TRBD1 matching over 12 bases. V was pared by 4 bases and J by 4 bases, with 7 bases of the junction left unmatched. The CDR3 is 17 amino acids. Germline assignment: CDR1 MNHEY and CDR2 SVGAGI. The CDR3 sequence is CASSSNRDRGRTGELFF. The DNA of the CDR3 is TGTGCCAGCAGTTCAAATAGGGACAGGGGGCGCACCGGGGAGCTGTTTTTT.

In its sample, this clonotype was seen a few times. The chain has TRBV9 and TRBJ2-5; D is undetermined. From germline, CDR1 is SGDLS and CDR2 YYNGEE. V shed 4 bases and J shed 3 bases, with 16 bases lying between them. The CDR3 sequence is 15 residues long. The chain's CDR3 is CASSSSSGFKETQYF. The CDR3 nucleotides are TGTGCCAGCAGCTCCTCATCCGGGTTTAAAGAGACCCAGTACTTC.

Ten or more counts support this clonotype. The DNA of the CDR3 is TGTGCCAGCAGTGTGACAGGGTCGGGCACCGGGGAGCTGTTTTTT. It encodes CASSVTGSGTGELFF. This rearrangement joins TRBV6-1 to TRBJ2-2; 7 bases are a match to TRBD1. The junction had 6 bases not matched to a gene; V was cut back by 4 bases and J by 4 bases. This CDR3 has 15 residues. Germline CDR1 reads MNHNS; CDR2 reads SASEGT.

The chain links TRBV7-2 to TRBJ2-5; TRBD2 matches 13 bases. Germline assignment: CDR1 SGHTA and CDR2 FQGNSA. The CDR3 is 13 amino acids. V trimming: 5 bases; J trimming: 7 bases; junction bases outside the gene matches: 1. The CDR3: CASSRTSGRTQYF. The CDR3 DNA follows: TGTGCCAGCAGCCGGACTAGCGGGAGGACCCAGTACTTC.

In its sample, this clonotype was seen a few times. This sequence joins TRBV5-1 and TRBJ2-6, with D perhaps matching TRBD1 or TRBD2 (6 bases each). Trimming left V 0 bases short and J 2 bases short, with 18 bases between. The CDR3 has 19 amino acids. Germline loops: CDR1 SGHRS, CDR2 YFSETQ. For the CDR3, the DNA is TGCGCCAGCAGCTTGGCTCCGGGACAACTAGCCACTGGGGCCAACGTCCTGACTTTC. The encoded protein is CASSLAPGQLATGANVLTF.

This clonotype came up many times. The V gene is TRBV20-1, the J gene TRBJ2-7; D remains ambiguous. The CDR3 loop spans 13 amino acids. CDR1 and CDR2 (germline): DFQATT, SNEGSKA (reference sequence). V lost 3 bases and J lost 3, with 12 bases in between. CDR3 in amino acids: CSARTGRFYEQYF. CDR3 DNA: TGCAGTGCTAGGACCGGACGGTTCTACGAGCAGTACTTC.

This clonotype was recorded at least ten times. The chain combines TRBV7-2 with TRBJ2-2; TRBD2 aligns across 8 bases. The CDR3 has 14 residues. J lost 4 bases, V lost 7 bases, and 5 bases had no gene match. Germline V gene lookup returns CDR1 SGHTA and CDR2 FQGNSA. The CDR3 spells CASTSGGGTGELFF. CDR3 coding DNA: TGTGCCAGCACCTCGGGGGGGGGCACCGGGGAGCTGTTTTTT.